Below are 14 T cell receptor beta chains sequenced from a single sample in a study of graft-versus-host responses after intestinal transplantation. TCRdb keeps only in-frame clones here, not all; method: immunoSEQ multiplex PCR. This repertoire shows roughly 15,000 clones, 77% found once; its top ten account for 3% to 4.5%. The starting material, graft tissue, was processed to release intraepithelial and lamina propria lymphocytes. The specimen was ileum tissue, collected approximately 27 days after intestinal transplant. The receptors stem from a human patient who received an intestinal transplant, so some T cells may come from the graft donor.

This clone has only a few counts. The chain has TRBV28 and TRBJ2-2, with D perhaps TRBD2 (5 bases). The CDR3 totals 12 residues. The germline CDR1 and CDR2 sequences are MDHEN and SYDVKM. V lost 3 bases, J lost 6 bases, and 5 bases lay in between. Written as DNA, the CDR3 is TGTGCCAGCAGTTTGAGGGCCGGGGAGCTGTTTTTT. It translates to CASSLRAGELFF.

CDR3 bases: TGTGCCAGCAGCCAAGGGAGGGTCGGCCAGCCCCAGCATTTT. It codes for CASSQGRVGQPQHF. The chain has TRBV7-9 and TRBJ1-5, with no clear D. The CDR3 is made up of 14 amino acids. Trimming removed 5 bases at V and 7 bases at J, with 15 bases between. The germline CDR1 and CDR2 sequences are SEHNR and FQNEAQ (reference sequence).

J is TRBJ2-7 and V is TRBV28, with 9 bases matching TRBD1. The CDR3 extends over 13 amino acids. V dropped 5 bases and J dropped 5; count of bases not matched to a gene: 4. The germline V gene has CDR1 MDHEN and CDR2 SYDVKM. The CDR3 DNA sequence: TGTGCCAGCAGTATAAGGACAGGGGACGAGCAGTACGTC. Its translation: CASSIRTGDEQYV.

V and J are TRBV27 and TRBJ1-2; D call uncertain. The germline V and J ends were trimmed by 5 bases and 3 bases, with 16 bases remaining between them. There are 15 residues in the CDR3. Germline V gene data show CDR1 as MNHEY and CDR2 as SMNVEV (reference sequence). CDR3 sequence: CASSPGVRGDYGYTF. CDR3 DNA sequence: TGTGCCAGCAGTCCGGGCGTGCGGGGAGACTATGGCTACACCTTC.

The V call is TRBV5-6, the J call TRBJ1-6, with no clear D. The germline CDR1 and CDR2 sequences are SGHDT and YYEEEE. Trimming took 3 bases from V and 3 from J, leaving 10 bases between them. The length of the CDR3 is 15 residues. The CDR3, as DNA: TGTGCCAGCAGCTCTAATATACTCTATAATTCACCCCTCCACTTT. Translated, it gives CASSSNILYNSPLHF.

The chain links TRBV7-2 to TRBJ1-2; D is perhaps TRBD1 (6 bases). The CDR3 extends over 13 amino acids. Germline-derived CDR1 and CDR2 are SGHTA and FQGNSA. The V end lost 1 base, the J end lost 6 bases, and 9 bases lay between the germline ends. DNA of the CDR3: TGTGCCAGCAGCTTAGTGCCAGGGGATGGCTACACCTTC. This encodes CASSLVPGDGYTF.

The CDR3 nucleotides read TGTGCCAGCAGTTTAGGGGAGCAGTACGTC. This codes for CASSLGEQYV. The chain joins TRBV28 to TRBJ2-7, with unresolved D. The germline V and J ends were trimmed by 2 bases and 7 bases, with 3 bases remaining between them. The CDR3 has 10 residues. Germline values: CDR1 MDHEN, CDR2 SYDVKM.

The chain is built from TRBV7-9 and TRBJ2-1; 11 bases align to TRBD1. Germline V CDR1 and CDR2: SEHNR, FQNEAQ (reference sequence). The CDR3 totals 16 residues. With 4 bases clipped from V and 5 bases from J, the junction kept 7 bases outside the gene matches. This CDR3 reads CASSSTDRGHDNEQFF. CDR3 coding DNA: TGTGCCAGCAGCTCGACGGACAGGGGGCACGACAATGAGCAGTTCTTC.

This clone was seen a handful of times. This CDR3 is also generated by other DNA sequences in the sample. The rearrangement uses TRBV28 and TRBJ1-2; D is unresolved. This CDR3 comprises 14 residues. Per germline, CDR1 MDHEN and CDR2 SYDVKM. Between the trimmed V and J ends, which lost 2 bases and 1 base, there was a span of 8 bases. CDR3 nucleotide sequence: TGTGCCAGCAGTTTAGGGCAGGTTAACTATGGCTACACCTTC. This translates into CASSLGQVNYGYTF.

This clone has only one observation. CDR3 sequence (DNA): TGTGCCAGCAGCGGCCGGGACAGCTACGAGCAGTACGTC. It yields the protein CASSGRDSYEQYV. The gene calls are TRBV13 and TRBJ2-7, with 7 bases lining up with TRBD1. The V segment lost 5 bases and the J segment 3 bases; nucleotides outside the gene matches: 4. The CDR3 consists of 13 residues. Germline CDR1 PRHDT, CDR2 FYEKMQ (reference sequence).

V is TRBV2 and J is TRBJ2-5; D might be TRBD2 (5 bases). The CDR3 has 14 amino acids. Between the trimmed V and J ends, which lost 6 bases and 4 bases, there was a span of 15 bases. The germline V gene encodes CDR1 SNHLY and CDR2 FYNNEI. The CDR3 here is CASSVDRGRETQYF. CDR3 DNA: TGTGCCAGCAGCGTAGATCGGGGTCGAGAGACCCAGTACTTC. The full variable domain, rest sourced from reference TRBV2 and TRBJ2-5, is EPEVTQTPSHQVTQMGQEVILRCVPISNHLYFYWYRQILGQKVEFLVSFYNNEISEKSEIFDDQFSVERPDGSNFTLKIRSTKLEDSAMYFCASSVDRGRETQYFGPGTRLLVL.

The gene calls are TRBV9 and TRBJ2-3, with D perhaps TRBD2 (7 bases). CDR3 size: 16 residues. V was pared by 4 bases and J by 5 bases, with 20 bases between. Germline lookup yields CDR1 SGDLS and CDR2 YYNGEE. The CDR3 protein is CASSPMGGQWGDTQYF. CDR3 in DNA: TGTGCCAGCAGCCCGATGGGGGGGCAATGGGGAGATACGCAGTATTTT.

This clone was detected only a few times. The genes are TRBV25-1 and TRBJ2-7; 8 bases match TRBD2. V lost 4 bases to trimming and J lost 2 bases; unmatched junction nucleotides: 13. The CDR3 covers 17 residues. Germline CDR1 and CDR2: MGHDK and SYGVNS. The DNA for the CDR3 is TGTGCCAGCAGTGGCTTCGACCCCAGCGGGGGAACCTACGAGCAGTACGTC. This codes for CASSGFDPSGGTYEQYV.

The CDR3: CASSDSTGGADTQYF. The CDR3, as DNA: TGTGCCAGCAGTGACTCGACAGGGGGCGCAGATACGCAGTATTTT. The chain links TRBV6-4 to TRBJ2-3; 10 nucleotides align to TRBD1. Germline V CDR1 and CDR2: MRHNA, SNTAGT. This CDR3 comprises 15 residues. The V and J ends lost 0 bases and 4 bases, in that order; junction bases with no gene match: 1.